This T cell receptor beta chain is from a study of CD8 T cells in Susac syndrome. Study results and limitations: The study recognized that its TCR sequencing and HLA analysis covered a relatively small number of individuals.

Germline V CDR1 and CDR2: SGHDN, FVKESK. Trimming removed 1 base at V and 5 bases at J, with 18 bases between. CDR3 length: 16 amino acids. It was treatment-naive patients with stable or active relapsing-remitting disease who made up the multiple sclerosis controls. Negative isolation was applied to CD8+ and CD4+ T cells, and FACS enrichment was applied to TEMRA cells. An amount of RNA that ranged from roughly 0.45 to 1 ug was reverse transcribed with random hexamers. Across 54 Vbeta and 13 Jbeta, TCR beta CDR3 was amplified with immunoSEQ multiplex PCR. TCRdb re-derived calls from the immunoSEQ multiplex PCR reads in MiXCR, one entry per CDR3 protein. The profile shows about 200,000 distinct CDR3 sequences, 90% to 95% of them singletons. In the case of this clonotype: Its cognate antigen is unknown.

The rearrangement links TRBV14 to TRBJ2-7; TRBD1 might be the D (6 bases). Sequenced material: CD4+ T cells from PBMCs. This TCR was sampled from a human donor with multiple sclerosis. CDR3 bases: TGTGCCAGCAGCCAAGGGATAGGGACACCCTTCAACGAGCAGTACTTC. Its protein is CASSQGIGTPFNEQYF.